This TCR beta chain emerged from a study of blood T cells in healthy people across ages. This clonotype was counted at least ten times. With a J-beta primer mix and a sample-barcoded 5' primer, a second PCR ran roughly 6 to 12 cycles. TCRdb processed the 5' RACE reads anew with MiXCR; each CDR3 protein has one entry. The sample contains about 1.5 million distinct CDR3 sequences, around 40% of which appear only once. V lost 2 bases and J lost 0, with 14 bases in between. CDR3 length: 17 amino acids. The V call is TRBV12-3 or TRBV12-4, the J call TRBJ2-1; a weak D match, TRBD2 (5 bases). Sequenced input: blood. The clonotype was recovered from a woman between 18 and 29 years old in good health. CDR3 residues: CASSLRGAVGSYNEQFF. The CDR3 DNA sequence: TGTGCCAGCAGTTTACGAGGAGCGGTGGGCTCCTACAATGAGCAGTTCTTC.